This T cell receptor (beta chain) was profiled in a study of blood T cell repertoires in COVID-19. The CDR3 consists of 15 residues. Germline V lookup: CDR1 SEHNR, CDR2 FQNEAQ (reference sequence). Trimming removed 2 bases from V and 4 bases from J, with 12 bases in between. Produced via immunoSEQ multiplex PCR; TCRdb's table is partial and in-frame only. The sample records 200,000 or so clones, about 88% being singletons. Input material: PBMCs or T cells enriched from blood (not recorded which). The source of this sequence is a woman aged 25 to 39 who had recovered from COVID-19. This chain joins TRBV7-9 and TRBJ2-1, with D unresolved. The CDR3 DNA follows: TGTGCCAGCAGCTTAACTACTTCCTCGTACAATGAGCAGTTCTTC. Translated: CASSLTTSSYNEQFF.